This TCR beta chain was identified in a study of CD8+CD57+ T cells in acquired aplastic anemia. Study summary: Average DNA yield from sorted CD4+ and CD8+ cells was roughly 3.1 ug.

Patients included in sequencing had previously demonstrated CD8+CD57+ cell expansion by flow cytometry. Receipt of therapy had not occurred in any patient by the time of blood sampling. Concerning this clonotype: Given a much more abundant clone one base away, this may be a read error.

The use of genomic DNA as template underpinned the TCR beta VDJ and CDR3 profiling. TCRdb used MiXCR to reprocess the reads, holding one entry per CDR3 protein. The sample has roughly 160,000 distinct CDR3 sequences; about 45% are singletons. Sequencing was performed on sorted CD4+, CD8+, or CD8+CD57+ T cells (not recorded which) from PBMCs. The clonotype originates from a human donor with aplastic anemia.

The CDR3: CASSFITGNTMYF. The CDR3 DNA follows: TGTGCCAGCAGTTTCATAACCGGAAACACCATGTATTTT. This chain links TRBV2 with TRBJ1-3; no definite D call. Germline CDR1 is SNHLY and CDR2 is FYNNEI. The CDR3 runs to 13 residues.